Included here is one TCR beta chain sequence, with context. The table lists this clonotype with many counts. The antigen it recognizes is unknown. No base-level quality is on record; no much larger clone is a single base apart. This sample is drawn from a study of tumor-infiltrating lymphocytes in primary liver carcinoma (dated by TCRdb to about 2017). With regard to the full study: Hepatocellular carcinoma (four) or combined HCC and intrahepatic cholangiocarcinoma (one) was present in the five patients, who were three men and two women aged 30 to 69 years. The 25 or so tumor region samples were profiled with Agilent mRNA microarrays so that TCRbeta repertoire diversity could be related to the local molecular phenotype. Roughly 3.5 to 7.5 million productive TCRbeta reads were obtained per sample, and no significant difference in read depth was found between tissue types. A total of some 35 specimens from 5 patients went through TCRbeta repertoire sequencing, namely 25 tumor regions, 5 adjacent noncancerous liver tissues and 5 peripheral blood samples. High reproducibility was observed for the technical replicate repertoires, with mean shared-clone rates approximately 0.9 and correlation coefficients above 0.98. Across five regions of each liver tumor, along with adjacent normal tissue and blood, the study brought together TCRbeta repertoire sequencing, expression microarrays and whole-exome sequencing. The five patients had tumors staged T1-T3 N0M0, with maximum diameters ranging from about 4.2 to 10 cm. The full study reports these points: Consistent with antigen-driven expansion, pairs of tumor regions showed higher repertoire overlap (mean roughly 35%) than either tumor-adjacent pairs (around 17%) or tumor-blood pairs (roughly 14%). Because the samples were bulk and unsorted, CD4+ and CD8+ T cell repertoires could not be compared. The top 250 clones accounted for a significantly greater share of the repertoire in tumors than in blood (p = 0.039). Only about 7-25% of top clones were present in all five regions of a tumor, suggesting spatial heterogeneity of tumor-infiltrating T cells. Only the TCR beta chain was sequenced, which likely underestimates true repertoire diversity because unpaired alpha chains were not captured. With just four to six patients in the study, the authors point out that the findings should be validated in a larger study.

TCRbeta-specific cDNA was reverse-transcribed from 500 ng total RNA using a constant-region primer and ProtoScript II reverse transcriptase. Construction of the TCRbeta libraries relied on three nested rounds of multiplex PCR, following a slightly modified ARM-PCR procedure. Sample barcodes and Illumina adapters were added in a final 25-cycle PCR with Deep VentR polymerase. Before sequencing, amplicons of 200-500 bp were purified from gel using a QIAquick gel extraction kit. The TCRbeta amplicons were sequenced with 250-bp paired-end reads on an Illumina HiSeq 2500. The published analysis was carried out like this. Reads were quality-trimmed with Trimmomatic v0.33, and paired reads were merged with FLASH v1.2.11 to recover full CDR3 sequences. MiGEC v1.2.1b assigned V, D and J germline segments to the rearranged TCRbeta sequences. Clonotype statistics and Shannon-Wiener diversity indices were calculated with VDJtools v1.0.0. To reduce sampling bias, subsequent analyses other than the diversity analysis used only the 250 most abundant clonotypes in each sample. TCRdb redid the processing of the public reads, applying fastp at Q25 and MiXCR, and retained in-frame beta chains. Rows with a matching CDR3 protein are joined into one entry that keeps the most common DNA and genes. The V and J calls and clone size are TCRdb's, not the authors'. For this sample there are fewer than 75,000 distinct CDR3 sequences; over 60% appear just once. Around two fifths of the sample lies in the top ten.

Without any cell sorting, total RNA and DNA were co-extracted from about 20-30 mg of bulk tissue using the AllPrep DNA/RNA mini kit. Surgical resection was performed in China between 2015 and 2016 on several patients with histopathologically diagnosed primary liver carcinoma. Patients had chronic HBV infection and were treatment-naive at sampling. Five spatially separated regions were sampled from each tumor: the superior, inferior, left-lateral and right-lateral poles, plus the tumor centre. More than 80% viable tumor cells were found by histology in every tumor sample. Fresh tumor and adjacent tissue pieces were bisected, with one half stored in RNAlater at -80 degrees C and the other half sent for histology. The TCR was taken from a man aged 35 to 55 with primary liver carcinoma and hepatitis B virus infection. Sequenced material: liver tumor tissue from sampling region 4. Interpreted using the paper, the cell subset or site label stands for: tumor region T4, right-lateral pole.

The CDR3 is CASSQGFRMGIQYF. The nucleotide sequence reads as follows: TGCGCCAGCAGCCAAGGGTTTCGAATGGGCATTCAGTACTTC. The rearranged segments are TRBV4-3 and TRBJ2-4; the D gene identity is not certain. Looking up the germline V gene yields CDR1 LGHNA and CDR2 YSLEER. The CDR3, cysteine through phenylalanine, is 14 amino acids long. Here the CDR3 DNA is all that survives: 42 bases in frame from base 1. V and J are truncated by 1 base and 9 bases respectively, leaving an intervening sequence of 13 bases.